This entry describes one T cell receptor beta chain. The antigen remains unidentified. This record belongs to a study of cytomegalovirus exposure and HLA in healthy donors. Study-wide results and caveats: Rarity characterized most TCR sequences, yet some public TCRs appeared in many donors. According to a subsequent analysis, TCR clusters identified in the first cohort showed a tendency to co-occur across the approximately 110 validation repertoires. The study designated 160 or so TCR beta chains cytomegalovirus-associated.

Sequencing was performed with immunoSEQ multiplex PCR; in TCRdb, only in-frame clones are kept and a portion is missing. The data show nearly 80,000 clones, over 85% seen once. The CDR3 extends over 15 amino acids. Germline loops: CDR1 LNHDA, CDR2 SQIVND (reference sequence). The V and J ends lost 5 bases and 1 base, in that order; junction bases with no gene match: 7. V gene TRBV19 combines with J gene TRBJ2-5; 7 bases line up with TRBD2. Sequenced sample: PBMCs. The clonotype originates from a woman younger than 45 in good health and CMV-seronegative. The CDR3 DNA reads as TGTGCCAGTAGTGCCGCTAGCGGACCCCAAGAGACCCAGTACTTC. Its protein product is CASSAASGPQETQYF.